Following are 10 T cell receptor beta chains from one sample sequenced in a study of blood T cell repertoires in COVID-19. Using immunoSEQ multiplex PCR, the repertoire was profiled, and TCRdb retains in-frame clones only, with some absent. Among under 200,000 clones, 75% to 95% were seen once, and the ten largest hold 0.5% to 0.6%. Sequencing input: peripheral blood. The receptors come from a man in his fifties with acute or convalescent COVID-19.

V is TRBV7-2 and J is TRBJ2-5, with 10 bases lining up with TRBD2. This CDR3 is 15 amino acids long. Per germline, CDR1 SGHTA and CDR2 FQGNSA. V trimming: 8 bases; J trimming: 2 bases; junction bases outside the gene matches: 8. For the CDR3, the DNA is TGTGCCAGCGTTAATAGCGGGGGGTTTCAAGAGACCCAGTACTTC. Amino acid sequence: CASVNSGGFQETQYF.

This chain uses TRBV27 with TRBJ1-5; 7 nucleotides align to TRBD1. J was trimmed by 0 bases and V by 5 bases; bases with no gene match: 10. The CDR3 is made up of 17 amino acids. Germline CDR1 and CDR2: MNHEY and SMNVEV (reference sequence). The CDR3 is CASSEQQGPHSNQPQHF. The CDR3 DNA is TGTGCCAGCAGTGAACAACAGGGGCCGCATAGCAATCAGCCCCAGCATTTT.

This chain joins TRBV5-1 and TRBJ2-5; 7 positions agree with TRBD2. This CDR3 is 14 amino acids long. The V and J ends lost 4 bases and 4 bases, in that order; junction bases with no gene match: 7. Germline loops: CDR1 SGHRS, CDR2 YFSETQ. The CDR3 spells CASSPLAGVETQYF. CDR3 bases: TGCGCCAGCAGCCCTTTGGCGGGAGTAGAGACCCAGTACTTC. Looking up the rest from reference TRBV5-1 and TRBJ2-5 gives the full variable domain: KAGVTQTPRYLIKTRGQQVTLSCSPISGHRSVSWYQQTPGQGLQFLFEYFSETQRNKGNFPGRFSGRQFSNSRSEMNVSTLELGDSALYLCASSPLAGVETQYFGPGTRLLVL.

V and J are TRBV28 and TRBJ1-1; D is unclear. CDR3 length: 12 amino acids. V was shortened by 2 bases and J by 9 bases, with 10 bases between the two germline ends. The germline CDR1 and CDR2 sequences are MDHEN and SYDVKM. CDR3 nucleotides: TGTGCCAGCAGTTTACGGCAGGCCCAAGCTTTCTTT. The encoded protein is CASSLRQAQAFF. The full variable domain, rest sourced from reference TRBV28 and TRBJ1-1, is DVKVTQSSRYLVKRTGEKVFLECVQDMDHENMFWYRQDPGLGLRLIYFSYDVKMKEKGDIPEGYSVSREKKERFSLILESASTNQTSMYLCASSLRQAQAFFGQGTRLTVV.

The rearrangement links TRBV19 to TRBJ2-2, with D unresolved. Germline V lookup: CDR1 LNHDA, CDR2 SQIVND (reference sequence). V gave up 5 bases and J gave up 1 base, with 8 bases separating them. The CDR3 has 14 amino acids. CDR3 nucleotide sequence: TGTGCCAGTAGTGTACGACAGAACACCGGGGAGCTGTTTTTT. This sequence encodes CASSVRQNTGELFF.

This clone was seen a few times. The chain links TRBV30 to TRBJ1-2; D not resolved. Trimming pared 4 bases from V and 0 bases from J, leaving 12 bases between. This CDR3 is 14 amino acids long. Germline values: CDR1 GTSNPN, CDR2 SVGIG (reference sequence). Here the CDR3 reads CAWNQRESNYGYTF. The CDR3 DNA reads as TGTGCCTGGAACCAACGGGAATCTAACTATGGCTACACCTTC.

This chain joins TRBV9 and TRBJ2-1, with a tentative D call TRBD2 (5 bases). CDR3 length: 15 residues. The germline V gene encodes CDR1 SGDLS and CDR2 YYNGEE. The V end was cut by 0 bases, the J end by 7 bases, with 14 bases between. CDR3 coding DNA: TGTGCCAGCAGCGTAGGGACGGGAATCCTTAATGAGCAGTTCTTC. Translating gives CASSVGTGILNEQFF.

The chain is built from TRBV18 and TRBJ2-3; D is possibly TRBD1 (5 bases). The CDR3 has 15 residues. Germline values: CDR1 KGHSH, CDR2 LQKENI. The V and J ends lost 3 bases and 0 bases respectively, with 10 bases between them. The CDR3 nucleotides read TGTGCCAGCTCACCCCCGCAGGGCAGCACAGATACGCAGTATTTT. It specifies CASSPPQGSTDTQYF. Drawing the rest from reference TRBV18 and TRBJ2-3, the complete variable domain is NAGVMQNPRHLVRRRGQEARLRCSPMKGHSHVYWYRQLPEEGLKFMVYLQKENIIDESGMPKERFSAEFPKEGPSILRIQQVVRGDSAAYFCASSPPQGSTDTQYFGPGTRLTVL.

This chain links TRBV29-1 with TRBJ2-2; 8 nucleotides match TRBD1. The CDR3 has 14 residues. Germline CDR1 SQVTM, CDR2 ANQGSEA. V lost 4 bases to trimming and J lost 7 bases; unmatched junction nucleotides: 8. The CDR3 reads CSVVLRGLSGELFF. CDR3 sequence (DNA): TGCAGCGTTGTTCTCAGGGGGCTAAGCGGGGAGCTGTTTTTT.

This CDR3 is CASSLLSTGRNYGYTF. In DNA, the CDR3 is TGTGCCAGCAGCCTCCTTTCGACAGGACGTAACTATGGCTACACCTTC. The V and J genes are TRBV7-2 and TRBJ1-2, with a possible D match to TRBD1 (6 bases). The CDR3 is made up of 16 amino acids. The ends were cut back, 5 bases at V and 1 base at J, with 17 bases in the middle. Germline-derived CDR1 and CDR2 are SGHTA and FQGNSA. Using reference TRBV7-2 and TRBJ1-2 for the parts outside the CDR3, the full variable domain is GAGVSQSPSNKVTEKGKDVELRCDPISGHTALYWYRQSLGQGLEFLIYFQGNSAPDKSGLPSDRFSAERTGGSVSTLTIQRTQQEDSAVYLCASSLLSTGRNYGYTFGSGTRLTVV.